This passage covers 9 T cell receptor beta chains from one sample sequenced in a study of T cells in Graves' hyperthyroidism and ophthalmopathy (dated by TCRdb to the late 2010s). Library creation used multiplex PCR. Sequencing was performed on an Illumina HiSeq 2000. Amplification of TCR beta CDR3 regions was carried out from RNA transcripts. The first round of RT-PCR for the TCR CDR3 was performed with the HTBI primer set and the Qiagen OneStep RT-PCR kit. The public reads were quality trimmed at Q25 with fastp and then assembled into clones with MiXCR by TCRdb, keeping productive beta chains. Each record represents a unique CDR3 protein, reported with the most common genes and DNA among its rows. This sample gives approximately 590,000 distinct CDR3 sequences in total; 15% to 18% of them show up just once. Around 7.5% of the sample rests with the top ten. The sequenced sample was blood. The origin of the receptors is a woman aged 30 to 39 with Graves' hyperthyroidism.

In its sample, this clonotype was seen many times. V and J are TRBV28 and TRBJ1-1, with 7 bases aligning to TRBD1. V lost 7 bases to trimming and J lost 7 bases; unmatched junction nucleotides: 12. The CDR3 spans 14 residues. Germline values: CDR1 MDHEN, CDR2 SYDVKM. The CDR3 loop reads CASKTQGVLGEAFF. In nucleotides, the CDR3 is TGTGCCAGCAAGACTCAGGGGGTTTTGGGTGAAGCTTTCTTT.

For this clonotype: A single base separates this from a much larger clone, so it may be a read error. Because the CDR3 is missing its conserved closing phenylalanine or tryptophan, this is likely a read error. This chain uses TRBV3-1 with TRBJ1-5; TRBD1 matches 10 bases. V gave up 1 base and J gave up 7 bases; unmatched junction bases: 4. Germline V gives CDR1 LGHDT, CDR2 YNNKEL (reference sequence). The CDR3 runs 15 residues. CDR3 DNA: TGTGCCAGCAGCCAAGGGGGACAGGGGTGGCAGCCCCAGCATCTT. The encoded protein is CASSQGGQGWQPQHL.

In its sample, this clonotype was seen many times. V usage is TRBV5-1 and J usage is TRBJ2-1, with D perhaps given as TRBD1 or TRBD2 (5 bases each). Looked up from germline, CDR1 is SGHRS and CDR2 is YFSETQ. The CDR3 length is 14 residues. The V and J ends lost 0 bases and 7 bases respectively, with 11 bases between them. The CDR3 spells CASSLAGPGNEQFF. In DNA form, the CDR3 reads TGCGCCAGCAGCTTGGCAGGGCCGGGGAATGAGCAGTTCTTC.

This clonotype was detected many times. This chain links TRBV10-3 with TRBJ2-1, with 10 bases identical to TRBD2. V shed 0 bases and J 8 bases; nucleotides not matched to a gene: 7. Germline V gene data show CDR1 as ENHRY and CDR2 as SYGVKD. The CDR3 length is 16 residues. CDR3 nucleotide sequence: TGTGCCATCAGTGAGTCCAGCGGGAGGGCGGGGGATGAGCAGTTCTTC. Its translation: CAISESSGRAGDEQFF.

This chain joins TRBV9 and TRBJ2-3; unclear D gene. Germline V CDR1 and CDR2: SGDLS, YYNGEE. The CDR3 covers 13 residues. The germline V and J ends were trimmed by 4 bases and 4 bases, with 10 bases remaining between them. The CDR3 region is CASSPRTADTQYF. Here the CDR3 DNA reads TGTGCCAGCAGCCCCCGGACGGCAGATACGCAGTATTTT.

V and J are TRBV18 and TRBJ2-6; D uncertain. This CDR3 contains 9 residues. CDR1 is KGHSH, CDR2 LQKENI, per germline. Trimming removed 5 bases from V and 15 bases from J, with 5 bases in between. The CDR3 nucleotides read TGTGCCAGCTCAGAAGGCCTGACTTTC. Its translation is CASSEGLTF. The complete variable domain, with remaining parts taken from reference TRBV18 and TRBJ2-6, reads NAGVMQNPRHLVRRRGQEARLRCSPMKGHSHVYWYRQLPEEGLKFMVYLQKENIIDESGMPKERFSAEFPKEGPSILRIQQVVRGDSAAYFCASSEGLTFGAGSRLTVL.

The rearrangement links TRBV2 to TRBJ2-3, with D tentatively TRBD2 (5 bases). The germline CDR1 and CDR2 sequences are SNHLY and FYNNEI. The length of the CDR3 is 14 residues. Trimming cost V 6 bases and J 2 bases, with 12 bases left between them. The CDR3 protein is CASSRGLNTDTQYF. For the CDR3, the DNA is TGTGCCAGCAGCAGAGGACTCAACACAGATACGCAGTATTTT. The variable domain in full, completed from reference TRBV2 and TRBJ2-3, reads EPEVTQTPSHQVTQMGQEVILRCVPISNHLYFYWYRQILGQKVEFLVSFYNNEISEKSEIFDDQFSVERPDGSNFTLKIRSTKLEDSAMYFCASSRGLNTDTQYFGPGTRLTVL.

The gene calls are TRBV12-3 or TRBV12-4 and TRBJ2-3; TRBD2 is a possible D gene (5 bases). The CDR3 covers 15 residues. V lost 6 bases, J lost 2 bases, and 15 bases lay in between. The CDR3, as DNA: TGTGCCAGCAGCGCCGGCTCCCGGGACACAGATACGCAGTATTTT. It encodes CASSAGSRDTDTQYF.

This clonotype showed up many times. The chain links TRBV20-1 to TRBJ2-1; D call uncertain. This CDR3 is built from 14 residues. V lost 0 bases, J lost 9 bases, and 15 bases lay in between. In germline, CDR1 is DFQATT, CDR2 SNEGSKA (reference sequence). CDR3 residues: CSARDSPGRVEQFF. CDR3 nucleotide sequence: TGCAGTGCTAGAGATAGTCCGGGTCGGGTTGAGCAGTTCTTC.